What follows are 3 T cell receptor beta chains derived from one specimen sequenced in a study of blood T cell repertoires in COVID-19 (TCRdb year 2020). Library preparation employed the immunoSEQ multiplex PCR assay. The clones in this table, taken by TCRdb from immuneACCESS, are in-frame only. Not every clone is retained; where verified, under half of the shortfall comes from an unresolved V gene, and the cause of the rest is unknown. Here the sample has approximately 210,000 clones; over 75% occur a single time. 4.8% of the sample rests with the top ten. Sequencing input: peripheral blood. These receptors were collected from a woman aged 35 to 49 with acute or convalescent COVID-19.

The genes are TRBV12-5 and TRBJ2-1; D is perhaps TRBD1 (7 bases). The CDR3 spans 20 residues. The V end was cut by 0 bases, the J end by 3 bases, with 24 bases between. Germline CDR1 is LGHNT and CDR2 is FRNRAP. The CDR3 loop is CASGLVVGAGQTYHYNEQFF. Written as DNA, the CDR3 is TGTGCTAGTGGTTTGGTCGTCGGTGCGGGACAGACTTATCACTACAATGAGCAGTTCTTC.

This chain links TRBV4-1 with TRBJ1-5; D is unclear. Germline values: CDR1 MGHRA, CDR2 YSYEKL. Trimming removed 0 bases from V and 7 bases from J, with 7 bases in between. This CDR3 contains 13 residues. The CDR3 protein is CASSQDVSQPQHF. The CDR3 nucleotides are TGCGCCAGCAGCCAAGATGTGAGCCAGCCCCAGCATTTT.

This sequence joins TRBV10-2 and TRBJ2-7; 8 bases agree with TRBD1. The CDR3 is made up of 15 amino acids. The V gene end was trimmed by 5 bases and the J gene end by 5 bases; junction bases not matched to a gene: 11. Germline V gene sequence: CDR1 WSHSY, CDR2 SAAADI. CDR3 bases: TGCGCCAGCAGTCCCTCCGAGGACAGGGTGGACGAGCAGTACGTC. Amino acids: CASSPSEDRVDEQYV.